One and the same sample provided the 25 T cell receptor beta chains below, sequenced in a study of cytomegalovirus exposure and HLA in healthy donors. A multiplex PCR was run with 60 Vbeta primers and 13 Jbeta primers. Sequencing was performed with immunoSEQ multiplex PCR; in TCRdb, only in-frame clones are kept and a portion is missing. Here the sample spans some 140,000 clones, approximately 79% being singletons. The sample was PBMCs. The receptor source for this set is a middle-aged man in good health and CMV-seropositive.

The rearrangement joins TRBV19 to TRBJ2-4; 8 bases fit TRBD1. The CDR3 length is 13 residues. The J segment lost 8 bases and the V segment lost 7 bases, leaving 7 bases of the junction unmatched. CDR1 and CDR2 from the germline V gene are LNHDA and SQIVND (reference sequence). In DNA form, the CDR3 reads TGTGCCAGTACCCCCCGGGGACAGGACATTCAGTACTTC. Translation gives CASTPRGQDIQYF.

In its sample, this clone was seen once. The chain has TRBV27 and TRBJ2-1; perhaps TRBD2 as D (6 bases). Germline V CDR1 and CDR2: MNHEY, SMNVEV (reference sequence). The length of the CDR3 is 15 residues. With 1 base removed from V and 8 bases from J, the gap between germline ends came to 15 bases. CDR3 region: CASSLYRLVFDEQFF. CDR3 bases: TGTGCCAGCAGTTTATATAGACTAGTCTTCGATGAGCAGTTCTTC.

This clone came up once. The chain combines TRBV7-6 with TRBJ1-1; 10 nucleotides agree with TRBD1. Germline-derived CDR1 and CDR2 are SGHVS and FNYEAQ. The CDR3 is made up of 15 amino acids. With V trimmed by 5 bases and J by 4 bases, 7 bases remained unmatched. The CDR3 region is CASSPWTGGSTEAFF. In nucleotides, the CDR3 is TGTGCCAGCAGCCCCTGGACAGGGGGGAGCACTGAAGCTTTCTTT.

The CDR3 here is CASSSTGLYEQYF. The CDR3 DNA follows: TGTGCCAGCAGTAGTACAGGGTTGTACGAGCAGTACTTC. The rearrangement links TRBV6-5 to TRBJ2-5; D possibly corresponds to TRBD1 (6 bases). The J call is uncertain, as TRBJ2-7 better fits the DNA end. The CDR3 is 13 residues long. Germline CDR1 MNHEY, CDR2 SVGAGI.

DNA of the CDR3: TGTGCCAGCAGCTTTCGACTTGGGACTAGCCGAGCAGATACGCAGTATTTT. As protein: CASSFRLGTSRADTQYF. The chain links TRBV5-5 to TRBJ2-3, with 9 bases lining up with TRBD2. From germline, CDR1 is SGHKS and CDR2 YYEKEE (reference sequence). J lost 4 bases, V lost 2 bases, and 11 bases had no gene match. The CDR3 loop spans 17 amino acids.

This sequence joins TRBV11-2 and TRBJ2-7; D is possibly TRBD2 (5 bases). Germline CDR1 reads SGHAT; CDR2 reads FQNNGV. This CDR3 is built from 11 residues. V lost 3 bases and J lost 12, with 12 bases in between. CDR3 nucleotide sequence: TGTGCCAGCAGCTTCGGACTGACCGGGTACTTC. Translating gives CASSFGLTGYF.

This chain connects TRBV19 to TRBJ1-1; D is unresolved. The CDR3 sequence is 13 residues long. The V end was cut by 5 bases, the J end by 4 bases, with 11 bases between. CDR1 LNHDA and CDR2 SQIVND come from the germline V gene (reference sequence). CDR3 nucleotide sequence: TGTGCCAGTAGTCCCGGGAGGCGCACTGAAGCTTTCTTT. Protein sequence: CASSPGRRTEAFF.

This sequence joins TRBV29-1 and TRBJ1-2; TRBD1 might be the D (5 bases). V was pared by 1 base and J by 9 bases, with 18 bases between. The CDR3 loop spans 14 amino acids. Germline-derived CDR1 and CDR2 are SQVTM and ANQGSEA. The CDR3 loop is CSVEGGGEVGSYTF. DNA of the CDR3: TGCAGCGTTGAAGGGGGGGGTGAGGTTGGGAGCTACACCTTC.

V usage is TRBV5-1 and J usage is TRBJ2-5; D may be TRBD2 (5 bases). This CDR3 comprises 15 residues. Trimming cost V 0 bases and J 5 bases, with 14 bases left between them. Looked up from germline, CDR1 is SGHRS and CDR2 is YFSETQ. This chain's CDR3 is CASSLGQAARETQYF. For the CDR3, the DNA is TGCGCCAGCAGCTTGGGCCAAGCGGCCAGGGAGACCCAGTACTTC.

The V gene is TRBV21-1, the J gene TRBJ2-7; TRBD1 is taken as the D call from the table, unchecked against the DNA. TRBV21-1 is a documented pseudogene. The CDR3 consists of 15 residues. The CDR3 DNA is TGTGCCAGCACTGAAGGACAGGTGACATCCTACGAGCAGTACTTC. Amino acids: CASTEGQVTSYEQYF.

The chain couples TRBV6-6 to TRBJ2-5; 7 bases agree with TRBD1. In germline, CDR1 is MNHNY, CDR2 SVGAGI (reference sequence). V shed 5 bases, J shed 4 bases, and the junction held 4 bases outside the gene matches. CDR3 length: 13 residues. The CDR3 protein is CASSTTGPETQYF. For the CDR3, the DNA is TGTGCCAGCAGTACGACAGGGCCAGAGACCCAGTACTTC.

The J gene is TRBJ1-5, the V gene TRBV14, with no clear D. Germline CDR1 SGHDN, CDR2 FVKESK. The CDR3 length is 11 residues. Between the trimmed V and J ends, which lost 4 bases and 10 bases, there was a span of 8 bases. The chain's CDR3 is CASSLRLPQHF. In DNA, the CDR3 is TGTGCCAGCAGCCTGAGACTACCCCAGCATTTT.

V gene TRBV27 combines with J gene TRBJ1-5; unclear D gene. Germline CDR1 is MNHEY and CDR2 is SMNVEV (reference sequence). V lost 2 bases and J 6 bases, leaving 14 bases between the germline ends. This CDR3 is 15 amino acids long. This CDR3 is CASSLPRRRTQPQHF. CDR3 nucleotide sequence: TGTGCCAGCAGTTTACCCCGCCGGAGGACTCAGCCCCAGCATTTT.

The chain combines TRBV11-1 with TRBJ2-1, with 9 bases identical to TRBD1. The V gene end was trimmed by 5 bases and the J gene end by 8 bases; junction bases not matched to a gene: 13. The germline CDR1 and CDR2 sequences are SGHAT and FQDESV (reference sequence). CDR3 length: 16 residues. This CDR3 is CASSLRTGQGFDEQFF. The CDR3 DNA reads as TGTGCCAGCAGCCTGCGAACGGGACAGGGCTTCGATGAGCAGTTCTTC. Full variable domain (missing parts from reference TRBV11-1 and TRBJ2-1): EAEVAQSPRYKITEKSQAVAFWCDPISGHATLYWYRQILGQGPELLVQFQDESVVDDSQLPKDRFSAERLKGVDSTLKIQPAELGDSAMYLCASSLRTGQGFDEQFFGPGTRLTVL.

The rearrangement links TRBV5-4 to TRBJ2-3; the D gene is possibly TRBD1 (5 bases). Per the germline V gene, CDR1 is SGHNT and CDR2 is YYREEE (reference sequence). CDR3 length equals 13 residues. V was clipped by 3 bases and J by 4 bases, with 9 bases between them. CDR3 bases: TGTGCCAGCAGCTCTCAGGGCTCAGATACGCAGTATTTT. This gives the protein CASSSQGSDTQYF.

The chain employs TRBV6-6 and TRBJ1-3; D is unresolved. Trimming pared 0 bases from V and 4 bases from J, leaving 10 bases between. Germline CDR1 reads MNHNY; CDR2 reads SVGAGI (reference sequence). The CDR3 length is 15 residues. CDR3 sequence: CASSYSITRGNTIYF. CDR3 nucleotide sequence: TGTGCCAGCAGTTACTCGATCACTCGCGGAAACACCATATATTTT.

This chain links TRBV5-1 with TRBJ1-5, with TRBD1 identical over 9 bases. Per the germline V gene, CDR1 is SGHRS and CDR2 is YFSETQ. Germline trimming cut 4 bases from V and 9 bases from J; bases unmatched to any gene: 17. The CDR3 extends over 17 amino acids. The CDR3 sequence is CASSPLRDRVTPTPQHF. The CDR3 nucleotides are TGCGCCAGCAGCCCCCTCCGGGACAGGGTAACACCTACGCCCCAGCATTTT. Variable domain in full (rest from reference TRBV5-1 and TRBJ1-5): KAGVTQTPRYLIKTRGQQVTLSCSPISGHRSVSWYQQTPGQGLQFLFEYFSETQRNKGNFPGRFSGRQFSNSRSEMNVSTLELGDSALYLCASSPLRDRVTPTPQHFGDGTRLSIL.

V usage is TRBV7-6 and J usage is TRBJ2-1, with a tentative D call TRBD1 (9 bases). The V end lost 5 bases, the J end lost 1 base, and 30 bases lay between the germline ends. Germline values: CDR1 SGHVS, CDR2 FNYEAQ. The CDR3 is 21 amino acids. CDR3 sequence reads: CASSTRQGGASGSGSYNEQFF. DNA of the CDR3: TGTGCCAGCAGCACGAGACAGGGGGGGGCAAGCGGGAGTGGGTCCTACAATGAGCAGTTCTTC.

The rearrangement joins TRBV6-6 to TRBJ2-3; perhaps TRBD2 as D (5 bases). The CDR3 runs to 15 residues. Germline V gives CDR1 MNHNY, CDR2 SVGAGI (reference sequence). The germline V and J ends were trimmed by 2 bases and 1 base, with 10 bases remaining between them. The CDR3 DNA follows: TGTGCCAGCAGTTACATAAGCGGCCGCACAGATACGCAGTATTTT. Translating gives CASSYISGRTDTQYF.

V is TRBV7-2 and J is TRBJ2-1, with TRBD2 matching 12 bases. V was clipped by 5 bases and J by 3 bases; unmatched bases: 5. Per germline, CDR1 SGHTA and CDR2 FQGNSA. The CDR3 extends over 16 amino acids. In nucleotides, the CDR3 is TGTGCCAGCAGCATGCGGACTAGCGGGGTCTACAATGAGCAGTTCTTC. As protein: CASSMRTSGVYNEQFF. Full variable domain (outside the CDR3, taken from reference TRBV7-2 and TRBJ2-1): GAGVSQSPSNKVTEKGKDVELRCDPISGHTALYWYRQSLGQGLEFLIYFQGNSAPDKSGLPSDRFSAERTGGSVSTLTIQRTQQEDSAVYLCASSMRTSGVYNEQFFGPGTRLTVL.

The V gene is TRBV9, the J gene TRBJ2-5, with 11 bases lining up with TRBD2. With 1 base clipped from V and 6 bases from J, the junction kept 2 bases outside the gene matches. The CDR3 totals 14 residues. Germline V lookup: CDR1 SGDLS, CDR2 YYNGEE. The CDR3 spells CASSVTSGRQTQYF. As DNA, the CDR3 is TGTGCCAGCAGCGTAACTAGCGGGAGACAGACCCAGTACTTC.

The chain has TRBV6-1 and TRBJ1-3, with D uncertain. Germline assignment: CDR1 MNHNS and CDR2 SASEGT. V lost 6 bases and J lost 0, with 12 bases in between. The CDR3 consists of 15 residues. CDR3 DNA sequence: TGTGCCAGCAGCCCCATCGGGAGCTCTGGAAACACCATATATTTT. This sequence encodes CASSPIGSSGNTIYF.

The sample holds one count of this clone. This rearrangement joins TRBV18 to TRBJ2-1; 11 bases line up with TRBD2. In germline, CDR1 is KGHSH, CDR2 LQKENI. This CDR3 spans 15 amino acids. V lost 5 bases, J lost 4 bases, and 4 bases stayed unmatched. The CDR3 protein is CASSALAGGYNEQFF. The CDR3 DNA sequence: TGTGCCAGCTCAGCCCTAGCGGGAGGATACAATGAGCAGTTCTTC.

The rearrangement uses TRBV10-1 and TRBJ2-1; TRBD2 is a possible D gene (5 bases). Germline lookup yields CDR1 WNHNN and CDR2 SYGVQD (reference sequence). V was trimmed by 6 bases and J by 6 bases, leaving 21 bases between them. This CDR3 spans 16 amino acids. Here the CDR3 reads CASSDSPDWGSNEQFF. CDR3 nucleotide sequence: TGCGCCAGCAGCGATTCCCCGGACTGGGGAAGCAATGAGCAGTTCTTC.

The rearrangement joins TRBV7-9 to TRBJ2-3, with 8 bases matching TRBD1. Germline V lookup: CDR1 SEHNR, CDR2 FQNEAQ (reference sequence). V shed 5 bases and J 4 bases; nucleotides not matched to a gene: 20. CDR3 size: 19 residues. The DNA for the CDR3 is TGTGCCAGCAGCGTAAGAGACAGGGGACTCATTCTTTTTGCAGATACGCAGTATTTT. This translates into CASSVRDRGLILFADTQYF.